This TCR beta chain was recorded in a study of lymphopenia after photon versus proton radiotherapy. Some clones are missing from TCRdb's copy, which holds only in-frame ones; the method was immunoSEQ multiplex PCR. The top ten clones hold roughly 24% of a sample with 24,000 or so clones, about 80% of them seen once. This clone has just a few counts. The antigen remains undetermined. General study results and limits: Under photons, naive T cells and diversity fell while effector/memory populations rose. A bigger post-nadir fall in TCR diversity correlated inversely with survival time in deceased patients.

V was clipped by 2 bases and J by 4 bases, with 11 bases between them. The germline V gene has CDR1 MNHNS and CDR2 SASEGT. This CDR3 spans 14 amino acids. The source of this sequence is a man aged 35 to 55 with gastric cancer. The chain joins TRBV6-1 to TRBJ1-2, with a weak D call TRBD1 (6 bases). The sample was peripheral blood, taken from a patient treated with photon-based radiotherapy. The CDR3 sequence: CASSEYVQGYGYTF. The CDR3 nucleotides read TGTGCCAGCAGTGAATATGTACAGGGCTATGGCTACACCTTC.